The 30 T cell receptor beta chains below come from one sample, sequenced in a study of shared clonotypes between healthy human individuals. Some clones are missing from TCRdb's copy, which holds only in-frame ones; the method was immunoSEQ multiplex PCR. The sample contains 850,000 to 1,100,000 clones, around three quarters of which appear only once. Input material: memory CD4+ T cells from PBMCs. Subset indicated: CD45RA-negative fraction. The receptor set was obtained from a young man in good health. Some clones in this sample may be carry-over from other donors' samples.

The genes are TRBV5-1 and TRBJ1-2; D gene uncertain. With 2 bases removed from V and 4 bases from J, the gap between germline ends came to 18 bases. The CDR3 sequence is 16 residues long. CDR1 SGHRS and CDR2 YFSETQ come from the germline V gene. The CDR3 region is CASSLSPGSSTYGYTF. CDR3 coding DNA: TGCGCCAGCAGCTTAAGCCCGGGGAGCAGTACCTATGGCTACACCTTC.

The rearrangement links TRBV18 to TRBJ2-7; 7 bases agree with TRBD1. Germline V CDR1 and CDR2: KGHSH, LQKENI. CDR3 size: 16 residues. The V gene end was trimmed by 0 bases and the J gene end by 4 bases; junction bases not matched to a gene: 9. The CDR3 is CASSPPDRVAPYEQYF. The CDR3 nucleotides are TGTGCCAGCTCACCACCTGACAGGGTGGCCCCTTACGAGCAGTACTTC.

Written as DNA, the CDR3 is TGTGCCAGCTCACCAGGACAGGGCAGGCATGGCTACACCTTC. Its protein product is CASSPGQGRHGYTF. The gene calls are TRBV18 and TRBJ1-2; 8 nucleotides match TRBD1. V shed 2 bases and J 6 bases; nucleotides not matched to a gene: 5. The CDR3 is 14 residues long. Germline CDR1 KGHSH, CDR2 LQKENI.

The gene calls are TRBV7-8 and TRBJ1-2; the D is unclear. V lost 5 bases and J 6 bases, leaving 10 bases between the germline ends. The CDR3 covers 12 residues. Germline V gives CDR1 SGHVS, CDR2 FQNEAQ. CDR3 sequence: CASSPQSDGYTF. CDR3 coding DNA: TGTGCCAGCAGCCCCCAGTCCGATGGCTACACCTTC.

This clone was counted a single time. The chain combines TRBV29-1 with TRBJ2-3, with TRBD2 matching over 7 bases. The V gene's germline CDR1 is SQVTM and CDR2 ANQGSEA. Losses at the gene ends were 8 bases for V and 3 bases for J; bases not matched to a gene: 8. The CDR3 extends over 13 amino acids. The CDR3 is CSLRERGTDTQYF. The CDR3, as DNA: TGCAGCTTGCGGGAGCGGGGTACAGATACGCAGTATTTT.

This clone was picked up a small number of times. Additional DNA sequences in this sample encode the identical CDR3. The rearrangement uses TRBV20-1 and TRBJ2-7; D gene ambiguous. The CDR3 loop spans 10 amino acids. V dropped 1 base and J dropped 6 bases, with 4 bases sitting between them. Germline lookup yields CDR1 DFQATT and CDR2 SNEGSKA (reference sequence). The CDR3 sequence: CSARGVEQYF. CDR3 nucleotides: TGCAGTGCTAGAGGAGTCGAGCAGTACTTC.

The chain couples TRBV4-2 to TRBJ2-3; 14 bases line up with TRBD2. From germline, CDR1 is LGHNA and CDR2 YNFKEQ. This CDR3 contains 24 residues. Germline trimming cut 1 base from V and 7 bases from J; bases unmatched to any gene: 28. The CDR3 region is CASSQGTIGGLAGAGLPLPHTQYF. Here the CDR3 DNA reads TGTGCCAGCAGCCAAGGGACGATTGGGGGACTAGCGGGAGCGGGCCTTCCCCTCCCTCATACGCAGTATTTT.

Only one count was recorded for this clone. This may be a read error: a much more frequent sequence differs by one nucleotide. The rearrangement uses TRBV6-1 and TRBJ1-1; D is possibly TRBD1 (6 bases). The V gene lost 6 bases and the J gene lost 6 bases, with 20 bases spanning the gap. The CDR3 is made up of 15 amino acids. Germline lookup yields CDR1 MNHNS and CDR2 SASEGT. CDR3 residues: CASSPIAGEGAEAFF. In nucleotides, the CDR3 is TGTGCCAGCAGCCCCATTGCAGGGGAGGGCGCTGAAGCTTTCTTT.

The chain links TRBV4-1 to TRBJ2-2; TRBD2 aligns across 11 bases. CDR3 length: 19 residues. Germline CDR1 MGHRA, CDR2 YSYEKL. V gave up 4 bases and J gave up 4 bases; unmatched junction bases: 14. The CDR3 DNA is TGCGCCAGCAGCCGGGGACTAGCGGAGATGACTACGGGCACCGGGGAGCTGTTTTTT. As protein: CASSRGLAEMTTGTGELFF.

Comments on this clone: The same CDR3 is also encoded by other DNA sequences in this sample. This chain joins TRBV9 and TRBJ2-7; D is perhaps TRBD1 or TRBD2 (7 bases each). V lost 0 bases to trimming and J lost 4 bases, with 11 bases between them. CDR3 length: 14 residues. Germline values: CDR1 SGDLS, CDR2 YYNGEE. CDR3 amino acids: CASSVGQGGYEQYF. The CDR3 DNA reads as TGTGCCAGCAGCGTAGGACAGGGAGGGTACGAGCAGTACTTC.

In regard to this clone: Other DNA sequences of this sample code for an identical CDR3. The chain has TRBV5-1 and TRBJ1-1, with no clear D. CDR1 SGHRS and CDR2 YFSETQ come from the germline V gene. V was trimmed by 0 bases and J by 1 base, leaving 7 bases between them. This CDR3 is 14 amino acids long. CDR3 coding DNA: TGCGCCAGCAGCTTGGGGACGGAGAACACTGAAGCTTTCTTT. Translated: CASSLGTENTEAFF.

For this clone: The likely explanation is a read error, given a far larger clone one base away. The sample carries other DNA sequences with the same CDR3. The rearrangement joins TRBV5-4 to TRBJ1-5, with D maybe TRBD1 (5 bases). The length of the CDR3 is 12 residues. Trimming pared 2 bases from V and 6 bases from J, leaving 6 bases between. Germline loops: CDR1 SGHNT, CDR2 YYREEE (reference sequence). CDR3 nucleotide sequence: TGTGCCAGCAGCTTAGACAGTCAGCCCCAGCATTTT. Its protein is CASSLDSQPQHF.

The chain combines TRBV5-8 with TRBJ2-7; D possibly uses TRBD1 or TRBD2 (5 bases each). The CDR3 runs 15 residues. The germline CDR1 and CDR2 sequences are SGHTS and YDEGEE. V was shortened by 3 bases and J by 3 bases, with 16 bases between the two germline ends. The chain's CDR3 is CASSYLEGIRYEQYF. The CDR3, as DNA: TGTGCCAGCAGCTACCTCGAGGGGATCCGCTACGAGCAGTACTTC.

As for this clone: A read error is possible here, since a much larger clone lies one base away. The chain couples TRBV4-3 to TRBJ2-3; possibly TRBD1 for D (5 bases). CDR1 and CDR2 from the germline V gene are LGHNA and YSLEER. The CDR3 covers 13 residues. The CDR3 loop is CASKETLGDTLYF. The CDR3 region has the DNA TGCGCCAGCAAGGAGACTCTAGGGGATACGCTGTATTTT.

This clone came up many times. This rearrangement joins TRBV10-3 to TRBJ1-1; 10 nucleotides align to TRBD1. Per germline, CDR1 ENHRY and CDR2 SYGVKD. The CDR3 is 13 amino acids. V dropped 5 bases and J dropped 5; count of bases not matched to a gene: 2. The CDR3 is CAISKDRGTEAFF. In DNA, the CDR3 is TGTGCCATCAGTAAGGACAGGGGGACTGAAGCTTTCTTT.

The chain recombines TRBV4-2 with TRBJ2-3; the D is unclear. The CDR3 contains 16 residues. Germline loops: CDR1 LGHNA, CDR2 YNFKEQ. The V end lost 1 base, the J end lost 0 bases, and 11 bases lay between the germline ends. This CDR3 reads CASSQVTVHSTDTQYF. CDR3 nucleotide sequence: TGTGCCAGCAGCCAAGTAACTGTTCATAGCACAGATACGCAGTATTTT.

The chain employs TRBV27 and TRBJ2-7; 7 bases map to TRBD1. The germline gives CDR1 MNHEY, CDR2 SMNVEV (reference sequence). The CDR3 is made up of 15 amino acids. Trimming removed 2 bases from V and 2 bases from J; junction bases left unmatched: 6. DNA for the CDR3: TGTGCCAGCAGTTTACGGGACAGCGTCACCTACGAGCAGTACTTC. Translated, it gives CASSLRDSVTYEQYF.

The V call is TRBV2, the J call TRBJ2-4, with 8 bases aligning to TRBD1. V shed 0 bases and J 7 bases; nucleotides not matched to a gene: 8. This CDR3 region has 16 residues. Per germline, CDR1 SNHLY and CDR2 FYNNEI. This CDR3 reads CASSEAARQGRNIQYF. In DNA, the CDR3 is TGTGCCAGCAGTGAAGCGGCCCGACAGGGGCGCAACATTCAGTACTTC.

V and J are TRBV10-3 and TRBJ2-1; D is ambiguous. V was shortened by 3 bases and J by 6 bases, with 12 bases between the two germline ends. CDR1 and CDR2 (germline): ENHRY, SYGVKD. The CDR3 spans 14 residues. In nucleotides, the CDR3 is TGTGCCATCAGTGACGTCTATCCCGTCAATGAGCAGTTCTTC. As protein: CAISDVYPVNEQFF.

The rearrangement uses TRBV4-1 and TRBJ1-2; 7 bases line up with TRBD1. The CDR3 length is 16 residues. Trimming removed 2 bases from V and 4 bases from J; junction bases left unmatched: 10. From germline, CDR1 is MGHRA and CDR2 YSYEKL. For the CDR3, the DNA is TGCGCCAGCAGCCAACCGAACAGGGGCGGGAGCTATGGCTACACCTTC. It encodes CASSQPNRGGSYGYTF.

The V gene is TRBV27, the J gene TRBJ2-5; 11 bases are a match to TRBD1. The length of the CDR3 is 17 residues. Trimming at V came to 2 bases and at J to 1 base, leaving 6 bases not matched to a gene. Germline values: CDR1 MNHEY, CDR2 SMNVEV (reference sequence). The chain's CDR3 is CASSLTPGTGGQETQYF. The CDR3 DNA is TGTGCCAGCAGTTTAACCCCTGGGACAGGGGGCCAAGAGACCCAGTACTTC.

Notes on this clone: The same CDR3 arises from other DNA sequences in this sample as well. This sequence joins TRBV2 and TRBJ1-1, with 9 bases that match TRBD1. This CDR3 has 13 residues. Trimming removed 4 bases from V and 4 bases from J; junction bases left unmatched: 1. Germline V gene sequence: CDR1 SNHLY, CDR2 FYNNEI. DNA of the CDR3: TGTGCCAGCAGTGGACAGGGGGTCACTGAAGCTTTCTTT. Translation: CASSGQGVTEAFF.

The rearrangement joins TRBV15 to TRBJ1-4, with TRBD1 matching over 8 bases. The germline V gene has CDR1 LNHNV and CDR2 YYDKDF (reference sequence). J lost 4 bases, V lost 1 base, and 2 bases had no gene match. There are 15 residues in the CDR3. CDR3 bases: TGTGCCACCAGCAGAGGTGGACAGGGTAATGAAAAACTGTTTTTT. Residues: CATSRGGQGNEKLFF.

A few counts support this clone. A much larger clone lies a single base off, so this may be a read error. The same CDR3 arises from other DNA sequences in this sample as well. The CDR3 here is CASSRDRGTDTQYF. DNA of the CDR3: TGCGCCAGCAGCCGTGACAGGGGGACAGATACGCAGTATTTT. The rearrangement links TRBV5-1 to TRBJ2-3, with 9 nucleotides matching TRBD1. V lost 4 bases to trimming and J lost 3 bases; unmatched junction nucleotides: 3. CDR3 length: 14 amino acids. Per germline, CDR1 SGHRS and CDR2 YFSETQ.

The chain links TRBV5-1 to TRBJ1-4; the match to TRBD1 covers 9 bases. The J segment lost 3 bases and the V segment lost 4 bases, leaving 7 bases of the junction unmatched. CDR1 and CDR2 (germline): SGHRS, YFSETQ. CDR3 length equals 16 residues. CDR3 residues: CASSLTGGTANEKLFF. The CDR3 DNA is TGCGCCAGCAGCCTTACAGGGGGCACCGCTAATGAAAAACTGTTTTTT.

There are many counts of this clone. CDR3 sequence: CASSLLAGAGELFF. In DNA, the CDR3 is TGTGCCAGCAGCTTACTAGCGGGAGCCGGGGAGCTGTTTTTT. V usage is TRBV7-9 and J usage is TRBJ2-2; 10 positions agree with TRBD2. CDR1 and CDR2 (germline): SEHNR, FQNEAQ (reference sequence). The trim removed 2 bases at V and 6 bases at J, leaving 0 bases unmatched. The CDR3 spans 14 residues.

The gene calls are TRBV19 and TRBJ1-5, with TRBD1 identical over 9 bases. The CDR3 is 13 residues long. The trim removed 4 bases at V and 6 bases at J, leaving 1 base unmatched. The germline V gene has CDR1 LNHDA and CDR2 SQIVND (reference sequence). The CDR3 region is CASSRDRAQPQHF. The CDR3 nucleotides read TGTGCCAGTAGTAGGGACAGGGCTCAGCCCCAGCATTTT.

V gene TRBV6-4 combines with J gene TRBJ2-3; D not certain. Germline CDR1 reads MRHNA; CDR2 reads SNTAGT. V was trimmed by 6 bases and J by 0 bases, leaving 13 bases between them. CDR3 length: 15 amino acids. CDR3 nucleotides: TGTGCCAGCAGAACGACTGCCACTAGCACAGATACGCAGTATTTT. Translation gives CASRTTATSTDTQYF.

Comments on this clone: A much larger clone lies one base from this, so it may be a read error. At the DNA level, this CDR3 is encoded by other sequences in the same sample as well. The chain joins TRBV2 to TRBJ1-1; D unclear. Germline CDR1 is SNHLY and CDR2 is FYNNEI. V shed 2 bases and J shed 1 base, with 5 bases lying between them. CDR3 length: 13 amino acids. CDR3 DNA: TGTGCCAGCAGTGAATTGGGGAACACTGAAGCTTTCTTT. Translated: CASSELGNTEAFF.

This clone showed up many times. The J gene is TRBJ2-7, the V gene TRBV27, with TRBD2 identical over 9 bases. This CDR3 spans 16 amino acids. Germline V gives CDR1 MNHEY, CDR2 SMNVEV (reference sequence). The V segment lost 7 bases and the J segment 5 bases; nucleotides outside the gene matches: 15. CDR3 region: CASNPKPGLALNEQYF. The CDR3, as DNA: TGTGCCAGCAATCCTAAGCCGGGACTAGCCTTGAACGAGCAGTACTTC.